This T cell receptor (beta chain) was found in a study of blood T cells in healthy people across ages. Primed by a sample-barcoded 5' primer and a J-beta primer mix, a second PCR proceeded for 7 to 11 cycles. TCRdb independently ran MiXCR on the 5' RACE reads; one entry per CDR3 protein. Seen here are around 1,900,000 distinct CDR3 sequences, about two fifths observed once, and the top ten hold about 21%. Donation came from healthy Caucasian individuals in Russia who were aged roughly 6 to 100. Trimming stripped 6 bases from V and 1 base from J, with 15 bases between. CDR1 and CDR2 from the germline V gene are SEHNR and FQNEAQ (reference sequence). The CDR3 runs 16 residues.

Sequenced: blood. The rearrangement links TRBV7-9 to TRBJ2-2; possibly TRBD2 for D (5 bases). The source is a human donor in good health. CDR3 in amino acids: CASRPRGGVNTGELFF. In DNA form, the CDR3 reads TGTGCCAGCAGACCGAGAGGAGGAGTGAACACCGGGGAGCTGTTTTTT.